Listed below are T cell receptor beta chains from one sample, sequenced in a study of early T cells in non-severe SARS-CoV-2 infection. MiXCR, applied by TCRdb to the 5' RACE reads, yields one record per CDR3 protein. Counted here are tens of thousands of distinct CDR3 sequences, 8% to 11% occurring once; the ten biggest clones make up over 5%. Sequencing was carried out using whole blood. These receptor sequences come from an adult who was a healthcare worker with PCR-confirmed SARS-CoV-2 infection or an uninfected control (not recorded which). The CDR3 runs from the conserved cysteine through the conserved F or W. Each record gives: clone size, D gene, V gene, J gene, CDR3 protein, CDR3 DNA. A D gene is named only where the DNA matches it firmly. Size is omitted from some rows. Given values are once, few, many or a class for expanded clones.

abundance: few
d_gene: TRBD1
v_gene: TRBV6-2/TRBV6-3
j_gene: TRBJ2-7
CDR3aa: CASRTQGFPNYEQYF
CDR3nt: TGTGCCAGCAGAACACAGGGGTTCCCGAACTACGAGCAGTACTTC

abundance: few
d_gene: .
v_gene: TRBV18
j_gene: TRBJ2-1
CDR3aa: CASSHERMAYNEQFF
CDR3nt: TGTGCCAGCTCACATGAGCGGATGGCCTACAATGAGCAGTTCTTC

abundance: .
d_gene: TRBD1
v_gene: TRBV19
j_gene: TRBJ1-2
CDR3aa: CASRDRDYNYGYTF
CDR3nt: TGTGCCAGTAGGGACAGGGATTACAACTATGGCTACACCTTC

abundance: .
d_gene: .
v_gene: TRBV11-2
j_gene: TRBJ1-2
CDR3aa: CASSLGDYGYTF
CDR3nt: TGTGCCAGCAGCTTAGGGGACTATGGCTACACCTTC

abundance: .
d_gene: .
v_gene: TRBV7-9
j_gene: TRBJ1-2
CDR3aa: CASTALQGMGHYGYTF
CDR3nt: TGTGCCAGCACAGCACTGCAGGGGATGGGTCACTATGGCTACACCTTC

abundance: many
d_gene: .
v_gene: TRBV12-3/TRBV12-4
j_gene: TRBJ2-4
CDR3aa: CASTPARGSIQYF
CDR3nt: TGTGCCAGCACCCCGGCCAGGGGCAGCATTCAGTACTTC

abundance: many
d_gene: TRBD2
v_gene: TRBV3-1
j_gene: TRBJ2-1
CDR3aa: CASSQDVPSGLLEQFF
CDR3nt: TGTGCCAGCAGCCAAGACGTCCCTAGCGGGCTTTTGGAGCAGTTCTTC

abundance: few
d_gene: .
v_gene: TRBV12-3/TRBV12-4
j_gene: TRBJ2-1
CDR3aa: CASSSSTRANEQFF
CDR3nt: TGTGCCAGCAGTTCCTCGACACGGGCCAATGAGCAGTTCTTC

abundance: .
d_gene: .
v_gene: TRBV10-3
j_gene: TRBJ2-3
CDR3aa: CAISIPAGDF
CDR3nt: TGTGCCATCAGTATCCCCGCTGGGGATTTT

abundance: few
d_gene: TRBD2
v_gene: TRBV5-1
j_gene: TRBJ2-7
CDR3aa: CASSFTSGTYEQYF
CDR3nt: TGCGCCAGCAGCTTTACTAGCGGAACCTACGAGCAGTACTTC

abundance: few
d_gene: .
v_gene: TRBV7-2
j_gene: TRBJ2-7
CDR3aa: CASSNPGGEQYF
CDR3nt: TGTGCCAGCAGCAACCCCGGGGGCGAGCAGTACTTC

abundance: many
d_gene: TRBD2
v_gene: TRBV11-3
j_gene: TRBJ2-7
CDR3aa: CASSSGTSGRRDEQYF
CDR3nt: TGTGCCAGCAGCTCAGGGACTAGCGGGAGGCGGGACGAGCAGTACTTC

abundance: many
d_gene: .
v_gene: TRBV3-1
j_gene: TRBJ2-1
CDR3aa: CASGVRGTPYNEQFF
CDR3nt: TGTGCCAGCGGGGTAAGGGGGACCCCCTACAATGAGCAGTTCTTC

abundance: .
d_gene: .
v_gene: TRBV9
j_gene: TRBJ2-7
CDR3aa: CASSVAASTYEQYF
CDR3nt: TGTGCCAGCAGCGTAGCTGCGTCAACCTACGAGCAGTACTTC

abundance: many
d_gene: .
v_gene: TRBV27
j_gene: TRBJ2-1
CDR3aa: CASMTSLGEVVDEQFF
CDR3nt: TGTGCCAGCATGACATCTTTGGGGGAGGTGGTCGATGAGCAGTTCTTC

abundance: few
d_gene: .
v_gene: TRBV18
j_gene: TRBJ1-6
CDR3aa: CASSPRGDGVNSPLHF
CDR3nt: TGTGCCAGCTCACCGAGGGGGGACGGAGTTAATTCACCCCTCCACTTT

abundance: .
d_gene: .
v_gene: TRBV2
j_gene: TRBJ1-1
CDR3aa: CASSAVGEAFF
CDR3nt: TGTGCCAGCAGCGCCGTTGGTGAAGCTTTCTTT

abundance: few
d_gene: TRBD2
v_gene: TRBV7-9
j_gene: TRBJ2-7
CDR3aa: CASSSLAGEGEYEQYF
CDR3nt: TGTGCCAGCAGCTCCCTAGCGGGAGAGGGAGAGTACGAGCAGTACTTC

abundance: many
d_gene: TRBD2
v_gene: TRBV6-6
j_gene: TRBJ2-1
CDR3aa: CASSSPGRGDEQFF
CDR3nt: TGTGCCAGCAGTTCCCCCGGGAGGGGTGATGAGCAGTTCTTC

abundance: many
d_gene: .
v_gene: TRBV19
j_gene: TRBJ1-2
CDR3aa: CASSQPSVGSNYGYTF
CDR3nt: TGTGCCAGTAGTCAGCCATCGGTGGGGTCCAACTATGGCTACACCTTC

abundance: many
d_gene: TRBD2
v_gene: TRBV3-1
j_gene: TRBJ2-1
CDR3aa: CASSQSAGAWYNEQFF
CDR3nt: TGTGCCAGCAGCCAATCCGCGGGAGCTTGGTACAATGAGCAGTTCTTC

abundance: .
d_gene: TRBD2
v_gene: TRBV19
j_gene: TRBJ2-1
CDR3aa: CASRAGGTYSEQFF
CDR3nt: TGTGCCAGTCGAGCGGGAGGAACGTATAGTGAGCAGTTCTTC

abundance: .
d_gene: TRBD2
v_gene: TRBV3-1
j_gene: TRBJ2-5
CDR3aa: CASSQPLAGGGETQYF
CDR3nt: TGTGCCAGCAGCCAACCGCTAGCGGGAGGGGGAGAGACCCAGTACTTC

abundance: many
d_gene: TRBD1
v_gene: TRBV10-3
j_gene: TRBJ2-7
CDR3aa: CAITEGTGGPYEQYF
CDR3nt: TGTGCCATCACCGAGGGGACAGGGGGGCCCTACGAGCAGTACTTC

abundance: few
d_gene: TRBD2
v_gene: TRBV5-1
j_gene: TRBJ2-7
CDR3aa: CASSPGLARYEQYF
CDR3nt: TGCGCCAGCAGCCCGGGACTAGCACGTTACGAGCAGTACTTC

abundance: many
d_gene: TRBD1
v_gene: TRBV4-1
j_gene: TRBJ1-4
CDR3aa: CASSPVYTGGEEKLFF
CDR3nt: TGCGCCAGCAGTCCGGTTTATACAGGGGGCGAGGAAAAACTGTTTTTT

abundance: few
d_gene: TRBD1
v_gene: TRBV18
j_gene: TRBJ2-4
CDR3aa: CASSPQGQLKNIQYF
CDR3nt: TGTGCCAGCTCACCACAGGGACAGCTGAAAAACATTCAGTACTTC

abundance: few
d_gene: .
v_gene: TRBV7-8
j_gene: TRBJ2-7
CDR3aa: CASSPLGSYEQYF
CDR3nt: TGTGCCAGCAGCCCCCTCGGTTCGTACGAGCAGTACTTC

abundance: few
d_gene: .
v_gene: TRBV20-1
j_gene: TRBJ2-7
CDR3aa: CSVPGFLLYEQYF
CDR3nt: TGCAGTGTCCCGGGTTTCTTGCTTTACGAGCAGTACTTC

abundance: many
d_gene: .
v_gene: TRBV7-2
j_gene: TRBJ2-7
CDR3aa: CASSLTGPPVEQYF
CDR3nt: TGTGCCAGCAGCTTGACGGGACCCCCGGTAGAGCAGTACTTC

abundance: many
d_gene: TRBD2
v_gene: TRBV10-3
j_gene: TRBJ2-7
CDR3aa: CATSKDLAGTYEQYF
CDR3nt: TGTGCCACCTCGAAGGACCTAGCGGGCACCTACGAGCAGTACTTC

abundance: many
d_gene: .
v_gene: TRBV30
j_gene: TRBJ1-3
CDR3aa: CAWSLWAGNTIYF
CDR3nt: TGTGCCTGGAGTTTGTGGGCTGGAAACACCATATATTTT

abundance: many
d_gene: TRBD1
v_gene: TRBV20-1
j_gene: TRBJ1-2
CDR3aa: CSAGTGPDYGYTF
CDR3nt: TGCAGTGCAGGGACAGGGCCCGACTATGGCTACACCTTC

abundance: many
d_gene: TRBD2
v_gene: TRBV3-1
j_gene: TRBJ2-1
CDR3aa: CASSPRLAVSYNEQFF
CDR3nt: TGTGCCAGCAGCCCACGACTAGCCGTCTCCTACAATGAGCAGTTCTTC

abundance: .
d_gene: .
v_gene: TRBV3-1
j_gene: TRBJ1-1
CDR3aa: CASSPLEGTTEAFF
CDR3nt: TGTGCCAGCAGCCCCCTGGAGGGTACCACTGAAGCTTTCTTT

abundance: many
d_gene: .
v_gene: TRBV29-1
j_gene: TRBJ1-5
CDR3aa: CSVAGSNQPQHF
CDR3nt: TGCAGCGTTGCAGGGAGCAATCAGCCCCAGCATTTT

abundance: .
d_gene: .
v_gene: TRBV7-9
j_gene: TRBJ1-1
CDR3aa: CASSLGTVESEAFF
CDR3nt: TGTGCCAGCAGCTTAGGGACGGTGGAATCTGAAGCTTTCTTT

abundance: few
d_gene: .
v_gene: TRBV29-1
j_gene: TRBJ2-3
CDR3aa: CSVAPGLTDTQYF
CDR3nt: TGCAGCGTTGCACCGGGACTCACAGATACGCAGTATTTT

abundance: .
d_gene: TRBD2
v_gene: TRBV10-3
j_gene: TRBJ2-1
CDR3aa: CVIGLAGGNEQFF
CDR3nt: TGTGTCATCGGACTAGCGGGAGGAAATGAGCAGTTCTTC

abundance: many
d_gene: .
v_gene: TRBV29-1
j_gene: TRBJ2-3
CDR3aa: CSVGGGTDTQYF
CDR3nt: TGCAGCGTTGGAGGGGGCACAGATACGCAGTATTTT

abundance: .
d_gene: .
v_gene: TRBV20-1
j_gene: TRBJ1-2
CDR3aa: CSARDKGDYGYTF
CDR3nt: TGCAGTGCTAGAGATAAAGGGGACTATGGCTACACCTTC

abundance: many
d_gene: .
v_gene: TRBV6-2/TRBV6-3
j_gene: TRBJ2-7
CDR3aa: CASSYGGEQYF
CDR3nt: TGTGCCAGCAGTTACGGGGGTGAGCAGTACTTC

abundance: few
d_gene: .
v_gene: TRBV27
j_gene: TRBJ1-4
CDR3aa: CASSAGYGEKLFF
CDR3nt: TGTGCCAGCAGTGCGGGGTATGGGGAAAAACTGTTTTTT

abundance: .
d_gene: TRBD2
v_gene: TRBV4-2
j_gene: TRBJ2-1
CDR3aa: CASSPGRLAIYNEQFF
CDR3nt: TGTGCCAGCAGCCCCGGCAGACTAGCGATATACAATGAGCAGTTCTTC

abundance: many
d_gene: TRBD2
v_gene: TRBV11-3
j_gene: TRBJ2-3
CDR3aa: CASSSREREGTQYF
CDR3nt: TGTGCCAGCAGCTCCCGGGAGCGGGAGGGCACGCAGTATTTT

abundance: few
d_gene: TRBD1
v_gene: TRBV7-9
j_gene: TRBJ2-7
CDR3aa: CASSGDRVEQYF
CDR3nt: TGTGCCAGCAGCGGGGACAGGGTCGAGCAGTACTTC

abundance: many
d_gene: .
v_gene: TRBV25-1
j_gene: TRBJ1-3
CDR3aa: CASSLGWFSPGGNTIYF
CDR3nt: TGTGCCAGCAGCTTGGGTTGGTTCAGCCCAGGTGGAAACACCATATATTTT

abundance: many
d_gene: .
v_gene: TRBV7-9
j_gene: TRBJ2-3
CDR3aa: CASSFVATDTQYF
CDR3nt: TGTGCCAGCAGCTTCGTAGCCACAGATACGCAGTATTTT

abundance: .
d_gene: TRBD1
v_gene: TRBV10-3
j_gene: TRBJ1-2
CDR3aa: CAIRPTGGTYGYTF
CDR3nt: TGTGCCATCAGACCGACAGGGGGGACCTATGGCTACACCTTC

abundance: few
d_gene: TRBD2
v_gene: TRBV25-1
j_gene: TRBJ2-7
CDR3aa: CASSESLAVLSYEQYF
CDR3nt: TGTGCCAGCAGTGAATCCCTAGCGGTCCTCTCCTACGAGCAGTACTTC

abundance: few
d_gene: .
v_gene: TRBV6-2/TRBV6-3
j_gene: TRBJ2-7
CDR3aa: CASASGHEQYF
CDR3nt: TGTGCCAGCGCCAGCGGACACGAGCAGTACTTC

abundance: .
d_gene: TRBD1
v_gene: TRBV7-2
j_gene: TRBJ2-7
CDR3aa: CASSPRGQGGDEQYF
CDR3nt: TGTGCCAGCAGTCCACGTGGACAGGGTGGCGACGAGCAGTACTTC

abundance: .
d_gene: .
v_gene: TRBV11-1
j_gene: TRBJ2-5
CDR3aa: CASSLTETQYF
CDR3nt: TGTGCCAGCAGCCTAACAGAGACCCAGTACTTC

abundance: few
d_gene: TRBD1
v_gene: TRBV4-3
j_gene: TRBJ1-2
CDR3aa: CASSHSTGARYGYTF
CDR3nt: TGCGCCAGCAGCCATTCCACAGGGGCGCGGTATGGCTACACCTTC